This TCR beta chain was found in a study of T-cell reconstitution after alpha-beta-depleted transplantation in children (dated by TCRdb to 2016 to 2017). In terms of the full investigation: The study quantitatively tracked T-cell immune reconstitution after TCRalphabeta/CD19-depleted allogeneic hematopoietic cell transplantation in children using TCR repertoire profiling.

Study-wide findings and limitations: In some patients, high TCRbeta diversity at day 60 was attributed to recipient T cells and intrathymic progenitors that had survived conditioning. The apparently early alphabetaT-cell count recovery about two months after transplant was reportedly dependent on only several hundred rapidly expanded clones derived from non-depleted graft cells. The frequencies of hyperexpanded clones fell over the following months, and after one year, T-cell counts and TCRbeta diversity were mostly attributed to newly produced T cells.

With regard to this clonotype: What this receptor recognizes is not known. No base-level quality is on record; no much larger clone is a single base apart.

The germline ends are 26 bases apart after V is trimmed by 0 bases and J by 14 bases. Inclusive of the bounding cysteine and phenylalanine, the CDR3 is 16 residues long. The entry retains the CDR3 DNA only, 48 bases that are in frame from base 1. CDR1 and CDR2 were assigned from the germline V gene (reference sequence) as DFQATT and SNEGSKA. To prepare the library, PCR was applied. The sequencer was an Illumina HiSeq 2500. TCR libraries were prepared with molecular barcoding, using unique molecular identifiers to normalize TCRbeta repertoire quantification. Through fastp at Q25 and MiXCR, TCRdb rebuilt clones from the public reads, retaining in-frame beta chains. Records with the same CDR3 protein are collapsed into one entry carrying the most frequent genes and DNA. This sample comprises about 980,000 distinct CDR3 sequences, about 29% of them detected only once. The ten top clones hold more than 25% of the sample.

The sample's treatment or condition, from its label and the paper: allogeneic hematopoietic cell transplantation with graft depleted of TCRalphabeta T cells and CD19 B cells. TCRalphabeta/CD19-depleted allogeneic hematopoietic cell grafts were given to the transplant recipients, all of whom were children. In this chain, TRBV20-1 is recombined with TRBJ2-1; the D gene is possibly TRBD1, with 6 bases matching. The TCR sequence derives from a boy in the first two years of life who had a stem cell transplant for SCID, so the T cells may come from the graft donor. The sequences come from PBMCs, mostly from graft donor cells, collected 360 days after TCRalphabeta/CD19-depleted stem cell transplant. The bases read TGCAGTGCTAGAGATAGAGGGGGACCGGCACCACCTAGGGAGTTCTTC. It translates as CSARDRGGPAPPREFF.